These 5 T cell receptor beta chains were all obtained from the same sample, sequenced in a study of PD-1 blockade in mismatch repair-deficient tumors. Profiling relied on immunoSEQ multiplex PCR, and the TCRdb table lists in-frame clones only, not all of them. The table includes approximately 100,000 clones, over 65% detected once. The source material was peripheral blood, sampled less than 37 weeks after starting pembrolizumab. All receptors come from an adult with mismatch repair-deficient cancer.

The chain carries TRBV6-5 and TRBJ1-2, with D uncertain. Looked up from germline, CDR1 is MNHEY and CDR2 is SVGAGI. Trimming stripped 5 bases from V and 8 bases from J, with 12 bases between. The CDR3 extends over 12 amino acids. The CDR3 DNA sequence: TGTGCCAGCAGTCTCCAGGATGGAGGCTACACCTTC. Its translation is CASSLQDGGYTF.

The gene calls are TRBV10-1 and TRBJ2-2, with TRBD1 as a possible D gene (5 bases). Trimming removed 8 bases from V and 1 base from J, with 5 bases in between. Germline CDR1 and CDR2: WNHNN and SYGVQD (reference sequence). This CDR3 region has 12 residues. The chain's CDR3 is CASQGNTGELFF. The CDR3 nucleotides read TGCGCCAGCCAGGGGAACACCGGGGAGCTGTTTTTT.

The gene calls are TRBV11-2 and TRBJ2-1; the match to TRBD2 covers 11 bases. Germline CDR1 reads SGHAT; CDR2 reads FQNNGV. The J segment lost 5 bases and the V segment lost 5 bases, leaving 5 bases of the junction unmatched. This CDR3 comprises 15 residues. This CDR3 is CASSGSGRGNNEQFF. Written as DNA, the CDR3 is TGTGCCAGCAGCGGTAGCGGGAGGGGGAACAATGAGCAGTTCTTC.

CDR3 amino acids: CASSYKAPDEQYF. DNA for the CDR3: TGTGCCAGCAGTTATAAGGCGCCGGACGAGCAGTACTTC. The chain links TRBV6-5 to TRBJ2-7; D unclear. Trimming took 3 bases from V and 5 from J, leaving 11 bases between them. Germline CDR1 MNHEY, CDR2 SVGAGI. The CDR3 spans 13 residues.

The J gene is TRBJ2-1, the V gene TRBV20-1; TRBD2 is a possible D gene (5 bases). Germline loops: CDR1 DFQATT, CDR2 SNEGSKA (reference sequence). The length of the CDR3 is 11 residues. The CDR3 region has the DNA TGCAGCGCTCCGAGGGCCAATGAGCAGTTCTTC. Its protein product is CSAPRANEQFF.